This record concerns one T cell receptor (beta chain) sequence. Sequencing relied on immunoSEQ assay v3.0, run at survey level. Using immunoSEQ multiplex PCR, the repertoire was profiled, and TCRdb retains in-frame clones only, with some absent. The sample yields around 8,000 clones, about 84% seen once. Everyone in the study who had HIV was treated in the United States. This sample was included in a study of long-term antiretroviral therapy in people with HIV. Across the study: The earliest specimens came about a decade ahead of the 2015 immediate-ART recommendation.

The CDR3 extends over 14 amino acids. V lost 6 bases and J 1 base, leaving 12 bases between the germline ends. Per germline, CDR1 MNHEY and CDR2 SVGAGI. Here the sequenced sample was unsorted PBMCs, taken around 2.6 years before starting antiretroviral therapy. This sequence originates from a man aged 35 to 55 with HIV. The chain couples TRBV6-5 to TRBJ1-1, with D possibly being TRBD1 (6 bases). CDR3 loop: CASRSTGRNTEAFF. The CDR3 DNA reads TGTGCCAGCAGATCGACAGGTCGGAACACTGAAGCTTTCTTT.